This TCR beta chain comes out of a study of beta chain features in type 1 diabetes. Study observations and caveats: Insertions were fewer and deletions more numerous at VDJ junctions in type 1 diabetes patients. Across all four CD4+ subsets, people with type 1 diabetes showed modestly shorter TCRB CDR3s.

Sequenced material consisted of expressed TCRB transcripts (all of the isolated RNA was reverse transcribed). Repertoires were generated with immunoSEQ multiplex PCR, while TCRdb's copy carries only in-frame clones and drops some. The data show 200,000 to 300,000 clones, approximately 20% seen once. The CDR3 covers 12 residues. J gave up 10 bases and V 5 bases, and 7 bases lay outside the gene matches. The V gene's germline CDR1 is SQVTM and CDR2 ANQGSEA. This clone occurred a few times. The target antigen is unknown. The chain uses TRBV29-1 and TRBJ1-1; the match to TRBD1 covers 10 bases. Source material: naive CD4+ T cells from blood. The clonotype comes from a woman in her thirties or forties with type 1 diabetes. The CDR3 bases are TGCAGCGTTCAGACCGGGACAGGGGTAGCTTTCTTT. Its translation is CSVQTGTGVAFF.